This TCR beta chain was captured in a study of blood T cells in healthy people across ages. This CDR3 spans 16 amino acids. From germline, CDR1 is MNHEY and CDR2 SMNVEV (reference sequence). V was pared by 2 bases and J by 0 bases, with 11 bases between. Study-wide points: Older individuals had lower TCR beta diversity per million T cells (the decline was roughly linear).

Together with a sample-barcoded 5' primer, a J-beta primer mix was included in a second PCR lasting about 7 to 11 cycles. All samples gave at least 2.5 million CDR3-containing paired-end reads. TCRdb passed the 5' RACE reads through MiXCR, listing each CDR3 protein once. Counted here are fewer than 600,000 distinct CDR3 sequences, roughly a quarter occurring once; the ten biggest clones make up approximately 4%. This clonotype was seen only a few times. What it recognizes is unknown. The same sample was also studied in work on T cells of mothers and their children. As that study records: Added by the second PCR's M1S primer were sample barcodes and 2-4 random nucleotides.

The clonotype originates from a boy aged 2 to 9 in good health. The rearrangement uses TRBV27 and TRBJ2-4; D gene uncertain. The sequenced sample was blood. This CDR3 reads CASSLIGLLAKNIQYF. Here the CDR3 DNA reads TGTGCCAGCAGTTTAATCGGCCTCCTAGCCAAAAACATTCAGTACTTC.